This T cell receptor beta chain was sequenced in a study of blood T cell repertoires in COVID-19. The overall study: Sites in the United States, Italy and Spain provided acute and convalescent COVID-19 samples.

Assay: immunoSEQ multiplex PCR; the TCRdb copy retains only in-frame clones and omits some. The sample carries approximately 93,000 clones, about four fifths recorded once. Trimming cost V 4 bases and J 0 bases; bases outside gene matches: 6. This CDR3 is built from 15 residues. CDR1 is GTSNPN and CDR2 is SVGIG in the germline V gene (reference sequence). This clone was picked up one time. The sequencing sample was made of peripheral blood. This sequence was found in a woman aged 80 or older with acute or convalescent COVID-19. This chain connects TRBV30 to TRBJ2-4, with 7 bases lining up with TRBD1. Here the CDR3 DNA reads TGTGCCTGGAATGAGGGGGCAGTAGCCAAAAACATTCAGTACTTC. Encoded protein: CAWNEGAVAKNIQYF.